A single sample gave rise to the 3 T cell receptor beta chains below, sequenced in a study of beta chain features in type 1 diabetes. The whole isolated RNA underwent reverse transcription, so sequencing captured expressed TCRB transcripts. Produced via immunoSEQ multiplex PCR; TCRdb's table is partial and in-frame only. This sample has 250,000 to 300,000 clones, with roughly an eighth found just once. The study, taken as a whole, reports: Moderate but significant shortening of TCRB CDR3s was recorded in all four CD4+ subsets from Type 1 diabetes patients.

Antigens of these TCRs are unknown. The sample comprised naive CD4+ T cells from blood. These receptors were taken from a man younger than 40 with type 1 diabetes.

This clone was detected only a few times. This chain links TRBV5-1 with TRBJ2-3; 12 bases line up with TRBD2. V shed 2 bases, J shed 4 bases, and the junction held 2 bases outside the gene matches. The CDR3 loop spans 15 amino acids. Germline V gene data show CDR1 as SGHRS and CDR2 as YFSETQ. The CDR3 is CASSFGLAGSDTQYF. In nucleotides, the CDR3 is TGCGCCAGCAGCTTCGGACTAGCGGGATCAGATACGCAGTATTTT.

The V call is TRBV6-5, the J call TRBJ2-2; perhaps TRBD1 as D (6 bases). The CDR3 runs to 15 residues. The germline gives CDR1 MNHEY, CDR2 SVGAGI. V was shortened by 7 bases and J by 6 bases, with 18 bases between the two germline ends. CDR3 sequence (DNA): TGTGCCAGCACCCTGAGGGACATCACGGCCGGGGAGCTGTTTTTT. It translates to CASTLRDITAGELFF.

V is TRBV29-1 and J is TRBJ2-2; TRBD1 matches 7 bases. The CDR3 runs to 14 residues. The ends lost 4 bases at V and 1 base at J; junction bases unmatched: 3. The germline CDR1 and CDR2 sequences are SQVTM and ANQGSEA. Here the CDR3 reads CSVGDSRNTGELFF. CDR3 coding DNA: TGCAGCGTTGGGGACAGCCGGAACACCGGGGAGCTGTTTTTT.